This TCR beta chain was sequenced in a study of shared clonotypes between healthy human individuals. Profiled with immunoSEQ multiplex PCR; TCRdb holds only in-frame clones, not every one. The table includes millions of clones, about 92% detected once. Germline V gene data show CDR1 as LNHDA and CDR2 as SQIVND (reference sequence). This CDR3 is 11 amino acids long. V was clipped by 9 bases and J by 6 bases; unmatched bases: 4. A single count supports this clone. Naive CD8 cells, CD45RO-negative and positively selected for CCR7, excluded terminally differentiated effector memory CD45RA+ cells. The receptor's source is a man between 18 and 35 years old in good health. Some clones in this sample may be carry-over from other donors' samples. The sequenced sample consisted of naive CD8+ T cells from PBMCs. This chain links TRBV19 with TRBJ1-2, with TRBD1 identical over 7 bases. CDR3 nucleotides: TGTGCCAGCAGGGGGGCGAATGGCTACACCTTC. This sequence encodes CASRGANGYTF.